Detailed here is one TCR beta chain. Its antigen is as yet unknown. These data are taken from a study of shared clonotypes between healthy human individuals. Findings and limits, study-wide: Shared clonotypes: about 4.6% naive CD4, roughly 3.8% naive CD8, roughly 2.2% memory CD4, 0.35% to 0.5% memory CD8.

Deletions cut 7 bases from V and 6 bases from J, with 22 bases between. Germline loops: CDR1 SGHDT, CDR2 YYEEEE. The CDR3 spans 15 residues. Naive CD8 cells lacked CD45RO, underwent positive selection for CCR7 and left out terminally differentiated effector memory CD45RA+ cells. Clones were sequenced by immunoSEQ multiplex PCR, and TCRdb holds only the in-frame ones, with some missing. There are roughly 2 million clones in the sample; 85% to 95% occur only once, and around 1.1% lies in the top ten. The chain joins TRBV5-6 to TRBJ1-2; D is unresolved. This TCR was sampled from a man aged 18 to 30 in good health. The specimen was naive CD8+ T cells sorted from blood. The CDR3 region has the DNA TGTGCCAGCGGATTAAGACGGGGTAAGGTCGATGGCTACACCTTC. This gives the protein CASGLRRGKVDGYTF.